Each of the 8 T cell receptor beta chains below was sequenced from the same sample in a study of T cells in localized non-small cell lung cancer. Sequencing used immunoSEQ multiplex PCR; TCRdb keeps in-frame clones, though not all of them. The repertoire consists of 12,000 to 15,000 clones, with about 80% occurring once and the leading ten covering roughly 3.7%. The input for sequencing was peripheral blood, taken before any cancer treatment. The origin of the receptors is a female donor aged 60 or older with stage I squamous cell lung carcinoma.

The CDR3 nucleotides are TGTGCCAGCTCACCACCCGGGGGCAATGAGCAGTTCTTC. This gives the protein CASSPPGGNEQFF. This rearrangement joins TRBV18 to TRBJ2-1, with D maybe TRBD2 (6 bases). The V and J ends lost 0 bases and 6 bases respectively, with 6 bases between them. This CDR3 comprises 13 residues. Per the germline V gene, CDR1 is KGHSH and CDR2 is LQKENI. Supplemented by reference TRBV18 and TRBJ2-1, the full variable domain reads NAGVMQNPRHLVRRRGQEARLRCSPMKGHSHVYWYRQLPEEGLKFMVYLQKENIIDESGMPKERFSAEFPKEGPSILRIQQVVRGDSAAYFCASSPPGGNEQFFGPGTRLTVL.

The chain joins TRBV4-3 to TRBJ2-7; no firm D call. This CDR3 has 14 amino acids. Trimming cost V 0 bases and J 4 bases, with 10 bases left between them. Per germline, CDR1 LGHNA and CDR2 YSLEER. Written as DNA, the CDR3 is TGCGCCAGCAGCCAAGATCGATGGGAATACGAGCAGTACTTC. Its protein is CASSQDRWEYEQYF.

V is TRBV5-3 and J is TRBJ1-4; D unclear. TRBV5-3 is flagged as an ORF with uncertain function. V lost 8 bases to trimming and J lost 7 bases, with 9 bases between them. This CDR3 region has 11 residues. CDR3 DNA sequence: TGTGCCAGCATGGTTGGTGAAAAACTGTTTTTT. Amino acid sequence: CASMVGEKLFF.

CDR3 nucleotide sequence: TGTGCCAGCTCACCGACGACAGGGGGATTGAACACTGAAGCTTTCTTT. Translated, it gives CASSPTTGGLNTEAFF. The chain joins TRBV18 to TRBJ1-1, with 9 nucleotides matching TRBD1. There are 16 residues in the CDR3. V lost 3 bases, J lost 0 bases, and 5 bases stayed unmatched. From germline, CDR1 is KGHSH and CDR2 LQKENI.

The genes are TRBV9 and TRBJ2-1; TRBD1 agrees at 9 bases. Germline trimming cut 2 bases from V and 3 bases from J; bases unmatched to any gene: 3. The length of the CDR3 is 15 residues. Germline V lookup: CDR1 SGDLS, CDR2 YYNGEE. The CDR3 nucleotides read TGTGCCAGCAGCGTGGACAGGGGCGTCTACAATGAGCAGTTCTTC. This codes for CASSVDRGVYNEQFF.

J is TRBJ1-1 and V is TRBV5-1; 9 bases align to TRBD1. J lost 4 bases, V lost 6 bases, and 19 bases had no gene match. This CDR3 spans 18 amino acids. CDR1 and CDR2 from the germline V gene are SGHRS and YFSETQ. The CDR3 spells CASTPGPGTGLDGTEAFF. DNA for the CDR3: TGCGCCAGCACCCCTGGACCAGGGACAGGGCTTGACGGCACTGAAGCTTTCTTT.

The chain combines TRBV12-5 with TRBJ1-1; the D gene is possibly TRBD1 (6 bases). Germline CDR1 reads LGHNT; CDR2 reads FRNRAP. V gave up 1 base and J gave up 5 bases, with 8 bases separating them. The CDR3 length is 13 residues. CDR3 DNA: TGTGCTAGTGGTTTGGAACAGGGTACTGAAGCTTTCTTT. This sequence encodes CASGLEQGTEAFF.

The V call is TRBV15, the J call TRBJ2-1, with D possibly TRBD2 on 5 matching bases. The length of the CDR3 is 14 residues. Germline loops: CDR1 LNHNV, CDR2 YYDKDF (reference sequence). Trimming cost V 4 bases and J 8 bases, with 15 bases left between them. DNA of the CDR3: TGTGCCACCAGCACCCGAGGGCATAGCGATGAGCAGTTCTTC. Residues: CATSTRGHSDEQFF.